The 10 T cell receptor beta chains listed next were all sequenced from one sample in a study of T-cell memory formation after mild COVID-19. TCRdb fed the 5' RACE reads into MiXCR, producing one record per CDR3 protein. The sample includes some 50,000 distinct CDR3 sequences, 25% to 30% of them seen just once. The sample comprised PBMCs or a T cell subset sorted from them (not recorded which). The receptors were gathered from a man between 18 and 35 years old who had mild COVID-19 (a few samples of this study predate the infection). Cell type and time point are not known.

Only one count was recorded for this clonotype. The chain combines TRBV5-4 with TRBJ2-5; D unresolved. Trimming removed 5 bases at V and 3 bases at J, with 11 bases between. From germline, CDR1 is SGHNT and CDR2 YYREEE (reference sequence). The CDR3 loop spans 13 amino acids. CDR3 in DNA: TGTGCCAGCAGGCAGGACGTTAAAGAGACCCAGTACTTC. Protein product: CASRQDVKETQYF.

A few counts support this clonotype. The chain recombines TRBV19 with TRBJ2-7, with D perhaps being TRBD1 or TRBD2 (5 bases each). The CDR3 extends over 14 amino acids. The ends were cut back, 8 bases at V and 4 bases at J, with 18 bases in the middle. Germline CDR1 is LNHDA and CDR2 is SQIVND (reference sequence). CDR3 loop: CASAIRDHLYEQYF. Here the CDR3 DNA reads TGTGCCAGTGCTATCCGGGACCACCTTTACGAGCAGTACTTC.

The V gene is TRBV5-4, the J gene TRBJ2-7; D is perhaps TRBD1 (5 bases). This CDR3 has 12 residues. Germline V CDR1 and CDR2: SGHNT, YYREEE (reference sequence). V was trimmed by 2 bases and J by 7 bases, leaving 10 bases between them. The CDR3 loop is CASSFGAGEQYF. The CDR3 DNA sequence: TGTGCCAGCAGCTTTGGGGCAGGGGAGCAGTACTTC.

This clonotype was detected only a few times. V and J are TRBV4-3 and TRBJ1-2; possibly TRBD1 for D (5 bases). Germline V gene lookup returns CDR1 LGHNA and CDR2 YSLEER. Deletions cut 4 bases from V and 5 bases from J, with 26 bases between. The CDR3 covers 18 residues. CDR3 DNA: TGCGCCAGCAGCCCCCAGGGTATTGGCTCAAACGTGGGGTATGGCTACACCTTC. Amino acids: CASSPQGIGSNVGYGYTF.

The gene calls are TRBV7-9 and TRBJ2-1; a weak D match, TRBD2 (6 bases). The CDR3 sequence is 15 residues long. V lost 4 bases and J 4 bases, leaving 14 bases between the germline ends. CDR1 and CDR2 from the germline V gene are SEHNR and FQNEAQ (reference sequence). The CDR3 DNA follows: TGTGCCAGCAGCTCGACGGGAGACCCTTACAATGAGCAGTTCTTC. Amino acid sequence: CASSSTGDPYNEQFF.

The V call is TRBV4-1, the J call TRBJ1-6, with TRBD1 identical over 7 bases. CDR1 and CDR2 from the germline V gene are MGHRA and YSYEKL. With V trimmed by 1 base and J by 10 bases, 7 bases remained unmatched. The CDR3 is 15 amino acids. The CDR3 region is CASSQVGTVKSPLHF. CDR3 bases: TGCGCCAGCAGCCAAGTTGGGACAGTAAAATCACCCCTCCACTTT.

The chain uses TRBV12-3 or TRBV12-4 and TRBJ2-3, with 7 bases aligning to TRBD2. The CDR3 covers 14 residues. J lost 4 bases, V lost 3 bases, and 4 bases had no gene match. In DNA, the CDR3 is TGTGCCAGCAGTTTTGGGGGGGGATCAGATACGCAGTATTTT. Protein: CASSFGGGSDTQYF.

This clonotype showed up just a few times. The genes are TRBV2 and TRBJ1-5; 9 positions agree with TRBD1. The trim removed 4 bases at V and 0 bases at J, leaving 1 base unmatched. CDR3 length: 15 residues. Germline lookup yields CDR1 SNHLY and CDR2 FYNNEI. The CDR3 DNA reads TGTGCCAGCAGTGGGGACAGGGATAGCAATCAGCCCCAGCATTTT. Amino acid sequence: CASSGDRDSNQPQHF.

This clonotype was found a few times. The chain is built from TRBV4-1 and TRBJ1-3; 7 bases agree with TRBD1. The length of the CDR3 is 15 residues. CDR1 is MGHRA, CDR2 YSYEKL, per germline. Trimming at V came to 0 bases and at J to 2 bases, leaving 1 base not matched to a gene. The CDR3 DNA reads TGCGCCAGCAGCCAAGAAGGGGGCGCTGGAAACACCATATATTTT. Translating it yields CASSQEGGAGNTIYF.

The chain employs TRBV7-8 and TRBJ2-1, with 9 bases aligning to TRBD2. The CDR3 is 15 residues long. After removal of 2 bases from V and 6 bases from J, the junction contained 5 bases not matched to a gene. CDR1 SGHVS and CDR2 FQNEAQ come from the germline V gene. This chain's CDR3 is CASSLKGSGGNEQFF. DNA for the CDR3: TGTGCCAGCAGCTTAAAGGGTAGCGGGGGCAATGAGCAGTTCTTC.